The 28 T cell receptor beta chains in this list originate from one sample, sequenced in a study of regulatory T cells in long-lasting Graves disease. Time point given: newly diagnosed GD, antithyroid drugs for less than 3 months. PBMC RNA served as the TCR library source. With iRepertoire HTBI primers and Arm-PCR of CDR3 regions, TCR beta libraries were built. Via MiXCR, TCRdb re-called the multiplex PCR reads, giving one row per CDR3 protein. The data show 250,000 or so distinct CDR3 sequences, under 20% seen once. These same data were also listed under a study on T cells in Graves' hyperthyroidism and ophthalmopathy.

Material: peripheral blood mononuclear cells (PBMCs), obtained at new diagnosis, from a patient treated with antithyroid drugs. These receptor sequences come from a woman younger than 45 with Graves disease.

This clonotype was found a few times. V usage is TRBV6-2 or TRBV6-3 and J usage is TRBJ1-5; no definite D call. CDR1 is MNHEY and CDR2 is SVGEGT in the germline V gene. This CDR3 has 16 residues. Deletions cut 0 bases from V and 5 bases from J, with 14 bases between. In DNA, the CDR3 is TGTGCCAGCAGTTACTCGAGTCCCCCTCTTGATCAGCCCCAGCATTTT. It codes for CASSYSSPPLDQPQHF.

In the case of this clonotype: This sequence may be a read error, since a much larger clone differs from it by one base. The rearrangement joins TRBV20-1 to TRBJ1-3, with a tentative D call TRBD1 (6 bases). V was trimmed by 5 bases and J by 0 bases, leaving 11 bases between them. The CDR3 runs 14 residues. Germline CDR1 reads DFQATT; CDR2 reads SNEGSKA (reference sequence). This chain's CDR3 is CSARDMASGNTIYF. The CDR3 nucleotides read TGCAGTGCTCGGGACATGGCCTCTGGAAACACCATATATTTT.

The sample holds a few counts of this clonotype. The V call is TRBV20-1, the J call TRBJ1-1, with a weak D call TRBD1 (5 bases). Per the germline V gene, CDR1 is DFQATT and CDR2 is SNEGSKA (reference sequence). The CDR3 has 11 amino acids. As DNA, the CDR3 is TGCACCCCGGGGCCTGGGACTGAAGCTTTCTTT. Translation: CTPGPGTEAFF.

Ten or more counts support this clonotype. The chain employs TRBV6-1 and TRBJ1-4; 8 bases are shared with TRBD1. This CDR3 region has 16 residues. Germline assignment: CDR1 MNHNS and CDR2 SASEGT. J lost 7 bases, V lost 6 bases, and 13 bases had no gene match. CDR3 loop: CASRTGGSSVFEKLFF. Here the CDR3 DNA reads TGTGCCAGCAGAACAGGGGGAAGTTCGGTTTTTGAAAAACTGTTTTTT.

This clonotype came up many times. The genes are TRBV29-1 and TRBJ1-2; D is possibly TRBD1 (5 bases). With 2 bases removed from V and 2 bases from J, the gap between germline ends came to 6 bases. Germline CDR1 reads SQVTM; CDR2 reads ANQGSEA. CDR3 size: 12 residues. The CDR3 sequence is CSVEWGNYGYTF. CDR3 bases: TGCAGCGTTGAATGGGGCAACTATGGCTACACCTTC.

This clonotype was counted at least ten times. The chain uses TRBV5-1 and TRBJ2-5; tentatively, D is TRBD1 or TRBD2 (5 bases each). Germline assignment: CDR1 SGHRS and CDR2 YFSETQ. Trimming removed 7 bases from V and 5 bases from J, with 18 bases in between. This CDR3 region has 14 residues. Here the CDR3 reads CASRPQRGGETQYF. The CDR3 nucleotides are TGCGCCAGCCGACCCCAACGGGGCGGGGAGACCCAGTACTTC.

As regards this clonotype: A read error is possible here, since a much larger clone lies one base away. The V and J genes are TRBV20-1 and TRBJ2-3; TRBD2 might be the D (5 bases). CDR3 size: 13 residues. V lost 6 bases to trimming and J lost 5 bases, with 15 bases between them. Germline CDR1 DFQATT, CDR2 SNEGSKA (reference sequence). This CDR3 reads CSASSEAGDTQYF. The CDR3 DNA sequence: TGCAGTGCCTCATCGGAGGCTGGAGATACGCAGTATTTT.

This clonotype was counted ten times or more. The rearrangement links TRBV15 to TRBJ2-7; 7 bases are shared with TRBD1. Germline V gives CDR1 LNHNV, CDR2 YYDKDF (reference sequence). J was trimmed by 0 bases and V by 5 bases; bases with no gene match: 4. The CDR3 has 14 residues. For the CDR3, the DNA is TGTGCCACCAGCTTCCGGACAGGCTCCTACGAGCAGTACTTC. Its translation is CATSFRTGSYEQYF.

This clonotype was observed at least ten times. The chain uses TRBV20-1 and TRBJ1-5; D unresolved. Germline V gene sequence: CDR1 DFQATT, CDR2 SNEGSKA (reference sequence). This CDR3 contains 12 residues. Trimming removed 5 bases at V and 5 bases at J, with 10 bases between. The CDR3 is CSAQDQHQPQHF. In DNA, the CDR3 is TGCAGTGCTCAGGACCAACATCAGCCCCAGCATTTT.

This clonotype was observed at least ten times. The rearrangement uses TRBV5-6 and TRBJ2-2, with TRBD2 matching over 7 bases. This CDR3 comprises 16 residues. V lost 0 bases to trimming and J lost 0 bases; unmatched junction nucleotides: 2. CDR1 and CDR2 (germline): SGHDT, YYEEEE. CDR3 DNA: TGTGCCAGCAGCTTGGTGGCGGGGGCGAACACCGGGGAGCTGTTTTTT. It codes for CASSLVAGANTGELFF.

This clonotype was seen many times. V and J are TRBV6-1 and TRBJ2-5; D gene unclear. CDR1 MNHNS and CDR2 SASEGT come from the germline V gene. The CDR3 length is 16 residues. Trimming stripped 5 bases from V and 4 bases from J, with 20 bases between. CDR3 sequence (DNA): TGTGCCAGCAGTCTGAAGTTGGGCGGAATCCGAGAGACCCAGTACTTC. It specifies CASSLKLGGIRETQYF.

The chain has TRBV29-1 and TRBJ2-3; TRBD1 is a possible D gene (5 bases). With the DNA end fitting TRBJ1-5 better, the J assignment may be wrong. The V gene's germline CDR1 is SQVTM and CDR2 ANQGSEA. This CDR3 contains 17 residues. CDR3 coding DNA: TGCAGCGTGCAAGATCGCCGGGACCCTACTAGCACAGATACGCAGCATTTT. It specifies CSVQDRRDPTSTDTQHF.

On this clonotype itself: A much larger clone is a single base away; this may be a read error. This chain links TRBV20-1 with TRBJ2-3, with a weak D call TRBD2 (6 bases). The CDR3 totals 15 residues. V lost 5 bases, J lost 2 bases, and 17 bases lay in between. Germline lookup yields CDR1 DFQATT and CDR2 SNEGSKA (reference sequence). CDR3 sequence (DNA): TGCAGTGCTGGAGGTGGACGGACTAACACAGATACGCAGTATTTT. It is translated as CSAGGGRTNTDTQYF.

This clonotype was picked up a small number of times. The chain recombines TRBV10-2 with TRBJ2-2; TRBD2 aligns across 13 bases. Trimming cost V 5 bases and J 7 bases; bases outside gene matches: 7. CDR1 and CDR2 (germline): WSHSY, SAAADI. The CDR3 runs 16 residues. The CDR3 sequence: CASSQGLAGVSGELFF. CDR3 DNA sequence: TGCGCCAGCAGTCAAGGACTAGCGGGGGTTAGCGGGGAGCTGTTTTTT.

This clonotype was observed at least ten times. The chain couples TRBV20-1 to TRBJ2-3; D remains ambiguous. This CDR3 comprises 14 residues. The V gene's germline CDR1 is DFQATT and CDR2 SNEGSKA (reference sequence). The CDR3 reads CSIESQLSTDTQYF. As DNA, the CDR3 is TGCAGCATCGAAAGCCAACTTTCCACAGATACGCAGTATTTT.

This clonotype was recorded many times. The rearrangement uses TRBV12-3 or TRBV12-4 and TRBJ1-2, with 7 bases matching TRBD1. This CDR3 is 16 amino acids long. J lost 3 bases, V lost 3 bases, and 10 bases had no gene match. The CDR3 loop reads CASSFEEGAVDYGYTF. CDR3 coding DNA: TGTGCCAGCAGTTTTGAGGAGGGGGCGGTAGACTATGGCTACACCTTC.

This chain joins TRBV3-1 and TRBJ1-6; D is undetermined. Germline CDR1 LGHDT, CDR2 YNNKEL (reference sequence). Trimming removed 3 bases at V and 5 bases at J, with 5 bases between. The CDR3 runs to 13 residues. As DNA, the CDR3 is TGTGCCAGCAGCCATACAAATAATTCACCCCTCCACTTT. Protein: CASSHTNNSPLHF.

The chain carries TRBV6-1 and TRBJ1-4; D remains unclear. CDR3 size: 14 residues. V lost 7 bases and J lost 0, with 9 bases in between. Per germline, CDR1 MNHNS and CDR2 SASEGT. For the CDR3, the DNA is TGTGCCAGCAATGAGGCAGCAACTAATGAAAAACTGTTTTTT. This translates into CASNEAATNEKLFF.

This clonotype was observed many times. This chain uses TRBV12-3 or TRBV12-4 with TRBJ1-2; D remains ambiguous. This CDR3 is built from 12 residues. V was pared by 4 bases and J by 8 bases, with 11 bases between. The DNA of the CDR3 is TGTGCCAGCAGTTGGACCCAAGGGGGCTACACCTTC. It is translated as CASSWTQGGYTF.

This clonotype was detected a few times. The genes are TRBV5-4 and TRBJ2-5; 8 bases match TRBD2. V lost 4 bases, J lost 2 bases, and 10 bases stayed unmatched. Germline assignment: CDR1 SGHNT and CDR2 YYREEE (reference sequence). This CDR3 has 16 amino acids. The chain's CDR3 is CASSERGVAGQETQYF. CDR3 DNA sequence: TGTGCCAGCAGCGAGAGAGGGGTAGCGGGGCAAGAGACCCAGTACTTC.

This clonotype was counted between two and nine times. The chain recombines TRBV6-1 with TRBJ1-6; 7 bases agree with TRBD1. The CDR3 consists of 19 residues. The V gene end was trimmed by 0 bases and the J gene end by 7 bases; junction bases not matched to a gene: 15. Per germline, CDR1 MNHNS and CDR2 SASEGT. The CDR3 coding sequence is TGTGCCAGCAGTGAAGCGGCAGGGACAGAGCGAACAAGAAATTCACCCCTCCACTTT. It encodes CASSEAAGTERTRNSPLHF.

There are many counts of this clonotype. This chain connects TRBV12-3 or TRBV12-4 to TRBJ1-2, with a possible D match to TRBD1 (6 bases). The CDR3 runs to 14 residues. V gave up 6 bases and J gave up 3 bases, with 14 bases separating them. CDR3 bases: TGTGCCAGCAGGGAGGGGAGGACAGACTATGGCTACACCTTC. Translated: CASREGRTDYGYTF.

This clonotype occurred many times. The CDR3: CASSGQGTNEKLFF. The CDR3 bases are TGTGCCAGCAGCGGACAGGGAACTAATGAAAAACTGTTTTTT. This chain joins TRBV7-9 and TRBJ1-4; TRBD1 aligns across 8 bases. The CDR3 totals 14 residues. The germline V gene encodes CDR1 SEHNR and CDR2 FQNEAQ (reference sequence). V gave up 5 bases and J gave up 1 base; unmatched junction bases: 0.

V usage is TRBV28 and J usage is TRBJ1-1, with 10 bases that match TRBD1. Germline V CDR1 and CDR2: MDHEN, SYDVKM. This CDR3 comprises 15 residues. V shed 8 bases, J shed 4 bases, and the junction held 10 bases outside the gene matches. For the CDR3, the DNA is TGTGCCAGCCAGACGACAGGGGGCGAGAGCACTGAAGCTTTCTTT. The encoded protein is CASQTTGGESTEAFF.

At least ten counts were recorded for this clonotype. The chain joins TRBV11-1 to TRBJ2-7; possible D gene TRBD2, 5 bases. With 5 bases removed from V and 2 bases from J, the gap between germline ends came to 13 bases. This CDR3 spans 14 amino acids. Germline CDR1 and CDR2: SGHAT and FQDESV (reference sequence). Here the CDR3 DNA reads TGTGCCAGCAGCGTCATTGGAGGCCCCTACGAGCAGTACTTC. Protein: CASSVIGGPYEQYF. The full variable domain, its missing parts supplied by reference TRBV11-1 and TRBJ2-7, is EAEVAQSPRYKITEKSQAVAFWCDPISGHATLYWYRQILGQGPELLVQFQDESVVDDSQLPKDRFSAERLKGVDSTLKIQPAELGDSAMYLCASSVIGGPYEQYFGPGTRLTVT.

For this clonotype: The junction departs from the called germline gene at one end, perhaps through a read error. This chain uses TRBV5-1 with TRBJ2-2; D may match TRBD1 or TRBD2 (5 bases each). CDR3 size: 15 residues. Germline CDR1 and CDR2: SGHRS and YFSETQ. CDR3 coding DNA: TGCGCCAGCAGCTTAGTCGCAGGGAACACCGGGGAGCTGTCTTTT. This sequence encodes CASSLVAGNTGELSF. The whole variable domain, filled in from reference TRBV5-1 and TRBJ2-2, reads KAGVTQTPRYLIKTRGQQVTLSCSPISGHRSVSWYQQTPGQGLQFLFEYFSETQRNKGNFPGRFSGRQFSNSRSEMNVSTLELGDSALYLCASSLVAGNTGELSFGEGSRLTVL.

This clonotype has at least ten counts. The gene calls are TRBV12-3 or TRBV12-4 and TRBJ1-4; 9 bases are shared with TRBD1. The CDR3 loop spans 15 amino acids. J was trimmed by 8 bases and V by 4 bases; bases with no gene match: 8. The CDR3 DNA is TGTGCCAGCAGTTCCCCACAGGGGGCGGGGGAAAAACTGTTTTTT. It encodes CASSSPQGAGEKLFF.

This clonotype has just a few counts. The V call is TRBV11-3, the J call TRBJ2-6, with D possibly being TRBD1 or TRBD2 (5 bases each). This CDR3 has 17 amino acids. The V end lost 1 base, the J end lost 2 bases, and 12 bases lay between the germline ends. The germline V gene encodes CDR1 SGHNT and CDR2 YENEEA. CDR3 sequence reads: CASSLGIRGAGANVLTF. CDR3 coding DNA: TGTGCCAGCAGCTTAGGAATACGGGGCGCTGGGGCCAACGTCCTGACTTTC.